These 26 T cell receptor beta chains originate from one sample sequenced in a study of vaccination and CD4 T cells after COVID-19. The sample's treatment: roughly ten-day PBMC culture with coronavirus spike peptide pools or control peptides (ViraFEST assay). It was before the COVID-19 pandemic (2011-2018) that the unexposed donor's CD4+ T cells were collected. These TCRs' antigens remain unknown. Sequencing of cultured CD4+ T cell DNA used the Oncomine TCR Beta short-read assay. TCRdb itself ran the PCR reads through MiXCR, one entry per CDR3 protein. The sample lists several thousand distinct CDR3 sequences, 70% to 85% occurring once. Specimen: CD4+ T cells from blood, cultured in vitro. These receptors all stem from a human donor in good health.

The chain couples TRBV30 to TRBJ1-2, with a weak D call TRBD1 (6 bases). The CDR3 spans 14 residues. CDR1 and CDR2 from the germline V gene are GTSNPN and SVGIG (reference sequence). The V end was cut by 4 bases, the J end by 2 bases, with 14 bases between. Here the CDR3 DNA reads TGTGCCTGGACGAGCGGGGGGCTCAACTATGGCTACACCTTC. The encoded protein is CAWTSGGLNYGYTF. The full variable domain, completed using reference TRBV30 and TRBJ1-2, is SQTIHQWPATLVQPVGSPLSLECTVEGTSNPNLYWYRQAAGRGLQLLFYSVGIGQISSEVPQNLSASRPQDRQFILSSKKLLLSDSGFYLCAWTSGGLNYGYTFGSGTRLTVV.

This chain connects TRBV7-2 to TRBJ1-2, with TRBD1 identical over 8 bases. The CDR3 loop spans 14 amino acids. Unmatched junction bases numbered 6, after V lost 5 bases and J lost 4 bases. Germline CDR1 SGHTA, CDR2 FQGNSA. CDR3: CASSPDRAFYGYTF. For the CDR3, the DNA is TGTGCCAGCAGCCCGGACAGGGCATTCTATGGCTACACCTTC.

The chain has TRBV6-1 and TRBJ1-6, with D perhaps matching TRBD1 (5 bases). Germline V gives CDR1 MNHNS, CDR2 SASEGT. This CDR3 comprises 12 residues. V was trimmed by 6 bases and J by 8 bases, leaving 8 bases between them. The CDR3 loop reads CASRQVYSPLHF. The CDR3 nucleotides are TGTGCCAGCAGACAGGTTTATTCACCCCTCCACTTT.

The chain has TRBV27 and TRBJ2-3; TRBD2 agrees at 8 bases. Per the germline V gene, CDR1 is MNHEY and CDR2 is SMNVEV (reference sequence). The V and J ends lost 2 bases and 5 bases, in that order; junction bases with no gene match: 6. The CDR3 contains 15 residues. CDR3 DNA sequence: TGTGCCAGCAGTTTAATCCGGGGGGGCGTAGATACGCAGTATTTT. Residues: CASSLIRGGVDTQYF.

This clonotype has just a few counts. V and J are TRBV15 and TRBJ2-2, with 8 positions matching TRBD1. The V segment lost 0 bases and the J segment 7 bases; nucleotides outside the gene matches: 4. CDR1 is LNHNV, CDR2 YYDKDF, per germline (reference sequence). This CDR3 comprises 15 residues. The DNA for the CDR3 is TGTGCCACCAGCAGAGACAGGGGGCTGAGCGGGGAGCTGTTTTTT. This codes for CATSRDRGLSGELFF.

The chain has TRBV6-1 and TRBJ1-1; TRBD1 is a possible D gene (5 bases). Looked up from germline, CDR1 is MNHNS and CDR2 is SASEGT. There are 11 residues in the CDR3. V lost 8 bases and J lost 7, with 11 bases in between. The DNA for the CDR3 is TGTGCCAGCCGTAGGGGCGGTGAAGCTTTCTTT. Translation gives CASRRGGEAFF.

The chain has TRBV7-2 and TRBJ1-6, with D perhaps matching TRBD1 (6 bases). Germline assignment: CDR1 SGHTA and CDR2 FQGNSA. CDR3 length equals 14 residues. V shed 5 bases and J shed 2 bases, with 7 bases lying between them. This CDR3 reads CASSRDTYNSPLHF. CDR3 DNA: TGTGCCAGCAGCCGGGACACCTATAATTCACCCCTCCACTTT. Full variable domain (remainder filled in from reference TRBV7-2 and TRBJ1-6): GAGVSQSPSNKVTEKGKDVELRCDPISGHTALYWYRQSLGQGLEFLIYFQGNSAPDKSGLPSDRFSAERTGGSVSTLTIQRTQQEDSAVYLCASSRDTYNSPLHFGNGTRLTVT.

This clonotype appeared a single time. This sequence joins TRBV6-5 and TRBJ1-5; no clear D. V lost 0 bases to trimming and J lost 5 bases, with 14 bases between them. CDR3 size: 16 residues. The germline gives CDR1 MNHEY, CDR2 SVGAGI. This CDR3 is CASSYSSVGGDQPQHF. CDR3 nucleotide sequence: TGTGCCAGCAGTTACTCGAGTGTTGGCGGGGATCAGCCCCAGCATTTT.

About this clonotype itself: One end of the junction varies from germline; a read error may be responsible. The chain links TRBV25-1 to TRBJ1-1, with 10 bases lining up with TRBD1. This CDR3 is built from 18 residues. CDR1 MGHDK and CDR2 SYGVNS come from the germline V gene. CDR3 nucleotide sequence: TGTGCCAGCAGTGAATGGAAAGGGACAGGGGTAGGCAACACTGAAGCTTCCTTT. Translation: CASSEWKGTGVGNTEASF.

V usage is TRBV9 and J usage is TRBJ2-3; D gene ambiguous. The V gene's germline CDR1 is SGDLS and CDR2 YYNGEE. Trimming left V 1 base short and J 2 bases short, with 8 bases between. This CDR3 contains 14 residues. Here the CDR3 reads CASSVTPLTDTQYF. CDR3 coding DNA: TGTGCCAGCAGCGTAACCCCGCTCACAGATACGCAGTATTTT.

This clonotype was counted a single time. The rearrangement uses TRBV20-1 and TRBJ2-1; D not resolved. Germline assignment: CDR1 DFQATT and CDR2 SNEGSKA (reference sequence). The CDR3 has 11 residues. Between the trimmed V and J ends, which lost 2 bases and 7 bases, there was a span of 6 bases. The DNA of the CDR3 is TGCAGTGCTAGATCTGTAAATGAGCAGTTCTTC. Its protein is CSARSVNEQFF.

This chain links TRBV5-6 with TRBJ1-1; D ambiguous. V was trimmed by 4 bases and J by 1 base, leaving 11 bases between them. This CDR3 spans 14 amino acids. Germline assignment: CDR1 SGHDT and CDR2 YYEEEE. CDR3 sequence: CASSQNPPNTEAFF. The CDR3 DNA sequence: TGTGCCAGCAGCCAAAATCCACCGAACACTGAAGCTTTCTTT.

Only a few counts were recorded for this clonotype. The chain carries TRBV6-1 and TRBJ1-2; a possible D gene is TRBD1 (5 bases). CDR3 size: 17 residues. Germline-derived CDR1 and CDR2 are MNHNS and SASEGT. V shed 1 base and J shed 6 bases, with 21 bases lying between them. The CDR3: CASSEGGWAGRGNGYTF. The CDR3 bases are TGTGCCAGCAGTGAAGGAGGCTGGGCAGGGCGAGGTAATGGCTACACCTTC.

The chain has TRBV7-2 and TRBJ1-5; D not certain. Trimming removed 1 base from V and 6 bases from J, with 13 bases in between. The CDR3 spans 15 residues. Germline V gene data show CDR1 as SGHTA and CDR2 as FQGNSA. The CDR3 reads CASSLEVTDFQPQHF. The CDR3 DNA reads TGTGCCAGCAGCTTAGAAGTTACGGACTTTCAGCCCCAGCATTTT.

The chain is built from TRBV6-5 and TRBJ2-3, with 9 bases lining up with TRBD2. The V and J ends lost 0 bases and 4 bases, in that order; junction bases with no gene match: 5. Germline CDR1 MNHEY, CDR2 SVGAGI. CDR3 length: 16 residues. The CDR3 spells CASSYSAGGLSDTQYF. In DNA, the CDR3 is TGTGCCAGCAGTTACTCAGCGGGGGGCTTGTCAGATACGCAGTATTTT.

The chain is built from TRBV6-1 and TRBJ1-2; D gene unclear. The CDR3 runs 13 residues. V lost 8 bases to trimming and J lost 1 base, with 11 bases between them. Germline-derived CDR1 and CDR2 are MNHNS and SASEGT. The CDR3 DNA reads TGTGCCAGCGGGCGATCCTTTAACTATGGCTACACCTTC. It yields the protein CASGRSFNYGYTF.

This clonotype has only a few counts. The CDR3 here is CASSFYGGANYGYTF. DNA for the CDR3: TGTGCCAGCAGCTTCTACGGGGGGGCTAACTATGGCTACACCTTC. The rearrangement uses TRBV7-9 and TRBJ1-2; D might be TRBD1 (5 bases). This CDR3 contains 15 residues. CDR1 is SEHNR, CDR2 FQNEAQ, per germline (reference sequence). The V end was cut by 3 bases, the J end by 0 bases, with 11 bases between.

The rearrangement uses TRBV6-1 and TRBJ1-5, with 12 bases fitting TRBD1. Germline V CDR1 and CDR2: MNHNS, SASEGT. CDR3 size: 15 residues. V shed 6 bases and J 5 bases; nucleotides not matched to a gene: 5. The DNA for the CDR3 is TGTGCCAGCAGGCACGGGACAGGGGGCGATCAGCCCCAGCATTTT. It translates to CASRHGTGGDQPQHF.

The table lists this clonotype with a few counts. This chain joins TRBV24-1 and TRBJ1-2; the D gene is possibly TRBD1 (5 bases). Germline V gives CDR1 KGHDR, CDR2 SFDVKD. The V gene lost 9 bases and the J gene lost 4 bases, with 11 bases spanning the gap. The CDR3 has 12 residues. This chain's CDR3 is CATGDGGYGYTF. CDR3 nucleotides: TGTGCCACCGGGGACGGAGGCTATGGCTACACCTTC.

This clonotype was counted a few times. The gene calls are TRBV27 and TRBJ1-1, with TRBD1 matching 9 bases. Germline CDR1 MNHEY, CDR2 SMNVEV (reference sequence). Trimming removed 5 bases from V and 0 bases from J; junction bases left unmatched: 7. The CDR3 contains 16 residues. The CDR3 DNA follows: TGTGCCAGCAGTCCGGGACAGGGCCGCATGAACACTGAAGCTTTCTTT. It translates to CASSPGQGRMNTEAFF.

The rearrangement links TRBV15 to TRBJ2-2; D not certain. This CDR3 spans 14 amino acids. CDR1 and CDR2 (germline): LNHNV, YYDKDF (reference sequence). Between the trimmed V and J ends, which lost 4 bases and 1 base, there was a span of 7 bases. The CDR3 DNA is TGTGCCACCAGCAATCGGCAGAACACCGGGGAGCTGTTTTTT. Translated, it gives CATSNRQNTGELFF. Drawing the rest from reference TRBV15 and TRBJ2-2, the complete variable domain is DAMVIQNPRYQVTQFGKPVTLSCSQTLNHNVMYWYQQKSSQAPKLLFHYYDKDFNNEADTPDNFQSRRPNTSFCFLDIRSPGLGDTAMYLCATSNRQNTGELFFGEGSRLTVL.

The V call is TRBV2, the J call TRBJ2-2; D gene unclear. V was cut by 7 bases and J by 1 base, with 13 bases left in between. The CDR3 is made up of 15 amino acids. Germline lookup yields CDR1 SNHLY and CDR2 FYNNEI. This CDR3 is CASTLRSGNTGELFF. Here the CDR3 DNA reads TGTGCCAGCACCCTACGGAGTGGGAACACCGGGGAGCTGTTTTTT.

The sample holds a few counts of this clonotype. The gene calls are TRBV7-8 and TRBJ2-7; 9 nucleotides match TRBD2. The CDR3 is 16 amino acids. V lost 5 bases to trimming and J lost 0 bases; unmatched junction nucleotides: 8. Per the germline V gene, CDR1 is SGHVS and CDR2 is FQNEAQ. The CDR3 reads CASSLSGRESSYEQYF. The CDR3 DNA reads TGTGCCAGCAGCCTTAGCGGGAGAGAAAGCTCCTACGAGCAGTACTTC.

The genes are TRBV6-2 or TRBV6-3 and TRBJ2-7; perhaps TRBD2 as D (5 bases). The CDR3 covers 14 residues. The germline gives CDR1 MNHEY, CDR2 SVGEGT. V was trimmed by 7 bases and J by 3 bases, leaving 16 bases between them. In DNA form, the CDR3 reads TGTGCCAGCAAGAGGGCTTCCTCTTACTACGAGCAGTACTTC. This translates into CASKRASSYYEQYF.

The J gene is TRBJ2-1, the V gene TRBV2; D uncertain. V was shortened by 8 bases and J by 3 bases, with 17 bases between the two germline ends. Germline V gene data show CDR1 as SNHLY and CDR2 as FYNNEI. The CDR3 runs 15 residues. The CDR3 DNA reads TGTGCCAGCGCACCGACGGCTATAGTCTACAATGAGCAGTTCTTC. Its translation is CASAPTAIVYNEQFF.

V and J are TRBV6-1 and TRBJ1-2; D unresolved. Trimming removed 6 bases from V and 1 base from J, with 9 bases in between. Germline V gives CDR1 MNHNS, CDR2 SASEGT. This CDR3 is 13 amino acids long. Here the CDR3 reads CASSPDGNYGYTF. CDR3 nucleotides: TGTGCCAGCAGCCCCGACGGTAACTATGGCTACACCTTC.